Reported below is one T cell receptor (beta chain). Antigen: not known. Primers for the PCR totalled 60 Vbeta and 13 Jbeta. Libraries were prepared by immunoSEQ multiplex PCR; TCRdb keeps only in-frame clonotypes and omits some of them. The data show 150,000 to 200,000 clones, 77% seen once. This sample was taken from a study of cytomegalovirus exposure and HLA in healthy donors. Overall study results and limits: Immune exposure information comprised only CMV serostatus.

The CDR3 has 16 residues. Losses at the gene ends were 3 bases for V and 7 bases for J; bases not matched to a gene: 9. CDR1 SGHRS and CDR2 YFSETQ come from the germline V gene. This rearrangement joins TRBV5-1 to TRBJ1-6, with 8 bases fitting TRBD1. The sequence came from a woman in her thirties in good health and CMV-seronegative. Sequencing input: PBMCs. CDR3 coding DNA: TGCGCCAGCAGCTCTGGACAGGGACTCACCAATTCACCCCTCCACTTT. Encoded protein: CASSSGQGLTNSPLHF. Full variable domain (outside the CDR3, taken from reference TRBV5-1 and TRBJ1-6): KAGVTQTPRYLIKTRGQQVTLSCSPISGHRSVSWYQQTPGQGLQFLFEYFSETQRNKGNFPGRFSGRQFSNSRSEMNVSTLELGDSALYLCASSSGQGLTNSPLHFGNGTRLTVT.